This TCR beta chain was observed in a study of blood T cell repertoires in COVID-19. Study details: The origin of the acute and convalescent COVID-19 samples was the United States, Italy and Spain. Sample material is recorded as cDNA or gDNA derived from T cells, B-cell-depleted T cells, or PBMCs.

V trimming: 5 bases; J trimming: 7 bases; junction bases outside the gene matches: 7. Germline loops: CDR1 SEHNR, CDR2 FQNEAQ (reference sequence). The CDR3 runs 14 residues. Seattle patients were enrolled during active infection and followed longitudinally. In the authors' methods: Reference gene primers were amplified, and this amplification served to estimate nucleated cell counts. The method was immunoSEQ multiplex PCR; TCRdb's version includes in-frame clones alone and lacks a portion of them. V and J calls and clone size are copied from that table; D and trimming were computed from the DNA. This sample has some 250,000 clones, with roughly four fifths found just once.

The sequencing input was peripheral blood. The source is an elderly woman with COVID-19, enrolled during active disease. The chain employs TRBV7-9 and TRBJ2-1, with 8 bases that match TRBD2. CDR3 sequence: CASSASGGPNEQFF. Here the CDR3 DNA reads TGTGCCAGCAGCGCGTCGGGGGGGCCTAATGAGCAGTTCTTC.